This T cell receptor beta chain was captured by sequencing in a study of CD8 T cells in ankylosing spondylitis. Study findings and constraints: Seemingly distinctive of ankylosing spondylitis blood was a TCR beta motif formed by eight highly homologous variants. Disease-linked clones, CD8+, were relatively rare in peripheral blood. Earlier work had already found some motif variants in reactive arthritis synovial fluid and blood.

With 0 bases clipped from V and 2 bases from J, the junction kept 3 bases outside the gene matches. Germline V gene data show CDR1 as SGHVS and CDR2 as FQNEAQ. The CDR3 loop spans 16 amino acids. One entry per CDR3 protein results from TCRdb running MiXCR on the 5' RACE reads. Of more than 400,000 distinct CDR3 sequences in the sample, approximately 5% were seen once. This clonotype was seen repeatedly, ten times or more. Its target is not known. The sequenced sample was blood, either unsorted or a sorted T cell fraction (not recorded which). The TCR was taken from a male donor with ankylosing spondylitis. The chain uses TRBV7-8 and TRBJ2-7; 11 nucleotides match TRBD2. CDR3 region: CASSLALAGVPYEQYF. CDR3 DNA: TGTGCCAGCAGCTTAGCACTAGCGGGAGTCCCCTACGAGCAGTACTTC.